This T cell receptor beta chain is drawn from a study of blood T cell repertoires in COVID-19. Study background: T cells, B-cell-depleted T cells, or PBMCs provided the cDNA or gDNA that served as material.

Losses at the gene ends were 4 bases for V and 3 bases for J; bases not matched to a gene: 5. The CDR3 runs to 15 residues. CDR1 and CDR2 (germline): KGHSH, LQKENI. Using immunoSEQ multiplex PCR, the repertoire was profiled, and TCRdb retains in-frame clones only, with some absent. The data contain about 230,000 clones, around four fifths of them singletons. The chain is built from TRBV18 and TRBJ1-1; 10 bases are a match to TRBD1. The sample was peripheral blood. The receptor comes from a man aged 35 to 55 with acute or convalescent COVID-19. DNA of the CDR3: TGTGCCAGCTCACAGAGGACAGGGGGGGACACTGAAGCTTTCTTT. Protein sequence: CASSQRTGGDTEAFF.